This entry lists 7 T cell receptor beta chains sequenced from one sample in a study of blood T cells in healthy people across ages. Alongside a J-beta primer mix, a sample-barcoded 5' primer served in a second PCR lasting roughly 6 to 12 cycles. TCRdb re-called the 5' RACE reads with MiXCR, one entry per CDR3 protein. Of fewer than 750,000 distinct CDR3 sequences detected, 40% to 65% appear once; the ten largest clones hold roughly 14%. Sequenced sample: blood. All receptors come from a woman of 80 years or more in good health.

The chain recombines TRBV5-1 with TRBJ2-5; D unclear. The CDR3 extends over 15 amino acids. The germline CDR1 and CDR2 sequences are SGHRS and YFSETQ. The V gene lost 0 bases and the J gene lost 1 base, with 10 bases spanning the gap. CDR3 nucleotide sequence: TGCGCCAGCAGCTTGGGGTCCTTCCCCCAAGAGACCCAGTACTTC. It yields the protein CASSLGSFPQETQYF.

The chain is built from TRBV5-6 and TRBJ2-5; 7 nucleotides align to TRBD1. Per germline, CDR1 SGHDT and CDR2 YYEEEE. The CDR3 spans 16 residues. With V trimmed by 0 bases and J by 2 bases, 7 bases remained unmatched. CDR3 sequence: CASSLAGDSLQETQYF. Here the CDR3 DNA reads TGTGCCAGCAGCTTGGCCGGGGACAGCCTACAAGAGACCCAGTACTTC. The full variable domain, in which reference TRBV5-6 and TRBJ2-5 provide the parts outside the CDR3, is DAGVTQSPTHLIKTRGQQVTLRCSPKSGHDTVSWYQQALGQGPQFIFQYYEEEERQRGNFPDRFSGHQFPNYSSELNVNALLLGDSALYLCASSLAGDSLQETQYFGPGTRLLVL.

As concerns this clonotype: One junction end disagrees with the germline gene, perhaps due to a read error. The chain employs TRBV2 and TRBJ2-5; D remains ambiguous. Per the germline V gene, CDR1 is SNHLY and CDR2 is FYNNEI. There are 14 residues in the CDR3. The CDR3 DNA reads TGTGCCAGCAGCGAAGGCCCGAGCCAAGAGACCCAGTACTTC. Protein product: CASSEGPSQETQYF.

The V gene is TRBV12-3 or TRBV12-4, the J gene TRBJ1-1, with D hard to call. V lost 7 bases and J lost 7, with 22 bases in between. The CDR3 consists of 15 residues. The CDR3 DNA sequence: TGTGCCAGCACCCCTCTACCCGAGAGAGGTTATGAAGCTTTCTTT. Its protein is CASTPLPERGYEAFF.

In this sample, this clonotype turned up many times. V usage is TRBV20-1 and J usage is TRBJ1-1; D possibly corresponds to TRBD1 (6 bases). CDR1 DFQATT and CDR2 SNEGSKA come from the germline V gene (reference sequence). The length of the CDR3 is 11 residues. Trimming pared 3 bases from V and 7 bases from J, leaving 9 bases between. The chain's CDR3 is CSASEDSEAFF. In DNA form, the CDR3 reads TGCAGTGCTAGCGAGGACAGTGAAGCTTTCTTT.

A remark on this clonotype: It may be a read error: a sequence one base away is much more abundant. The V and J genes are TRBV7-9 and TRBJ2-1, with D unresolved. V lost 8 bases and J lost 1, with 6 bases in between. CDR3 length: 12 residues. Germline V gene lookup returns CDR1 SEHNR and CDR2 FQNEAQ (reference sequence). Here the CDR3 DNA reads TGTGCCAGCCCGCCTTCCTACAATGAGCAGTTCTTC. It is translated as CASPPSYNEQFF.

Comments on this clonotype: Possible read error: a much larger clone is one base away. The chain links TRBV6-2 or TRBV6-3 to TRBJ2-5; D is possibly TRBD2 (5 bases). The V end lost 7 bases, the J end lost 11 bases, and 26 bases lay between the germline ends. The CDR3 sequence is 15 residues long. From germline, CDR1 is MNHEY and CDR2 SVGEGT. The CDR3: CASTAGIGSYNEQYF. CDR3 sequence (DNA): TGTGCCAGCACCGCCGGGATCGGCTCCTACAATGAGCAGTACTTC.